This T cell receptor beta chain was found in a study of blood T cell repertoires in COVID-19. Recruits, aged about 18 to 90 years, lived in approximately 26 US areas. TCRdb's table, derived via immunoSEQ multiplex PCR, lists solely in-frame clones and lacks some. The data show approximately 81,000 clones, roughly 91% seen once. Sequenced input: PBMCs or T cells enriched from blood (not recorded which). The sequence was obtained from a woman between 45 and 65 years old with acute COVID-19.

The CDR3 DNA reads as TGTGCCAGCAGCCAAGGGTACCCGGGACTAGCGGAAAACACCGGGGAGCTGTTTTTT. As protein: CASSQGYPGLAENTGELFF. V and J are TRBV3-1 (or the pseudogene TRBV3-2) and TRBJ2-2; 11 bases fit TRBD2. V was pared by 1 base and J by 2 bases, with 9 bases of the junction left unmatched. In germline, CDR1 is LGHDT, CDR2 YNNKEL (reference sequence). The CDR3 is made up of 19 amino acids.